This T cell receptor (beta chain) was recovered during a study of beta chain features in type 1 diabetes. The entirety of the isolated RNA underwent reverse transcription, so expressed TCRB transcripts were sequenced. Naive, central memory and regulatory T cell samples averaged about 3.5 million reads. The method was immunoSEQ multiplex PCR; TCRdb's version includes in-frame clones alone and lacks a portion of them. The profile shows 120,000 to 150,000 clones, 6.9% of them singletons. This clone was counted between two and nine times. It was via CD45RO/CCR7/CD25/CD127/CD95/CD27 that CD4+ naive, central memory, regulatory and stem cell-like memory cells were sorted. V dropped 0 bases and J dropped 7; count of bases not matched to a gene: 9. Germline CDR1 is LNHNV and CDR2 is YYDKDF (reference sequence). The CDR3 extends over 17 amino acids.

What was sequenced was central memory CD4+ T cells from blood. This clonotype was obtained from a woman in her 30s in good health. The chain combines TRBV15 with TRBJ2-1, with 10 bases aligning to TRBD1. As DNA, the CDR3 is TGTGCCACCAGCAGAGATCTGAGTGGGACAGGGGCAAATGAGCAGTTCTTC. Its translation: CATSRDLSGTGANEQFF.